This T cell receptor beta chain was sequenced in a study of T cells in Graves' hyperthyroidism and ophthalmopathy. Uncontrolled infection, other autoimmune disease, pregnancy or lactation led to exclusion. Diagnostic decisions used clinical symptoms, serum thyroxine and TRAb, thyroid ultrasound and orbital computed tomography. The ends were cut back, 1 base at V and 7 bases at J, with 14 bases in the middle. CDR3 length: 14 amino acids. Germline values: CDR1 LGHDT, CDR2 YNNKEL (reference sequence). In the case of this clonotype: Its antigen is currently unknown. This may be a read error, as it is one base from a much larger clone.

TCR beta CDR3 regions were amplified from RNA. HTBI primers were used for first-round RT-PCR of the TCR CDR3. TCRdb redid the calling of the multiplex PCR reads with MiXCR, one entry per CDR3 protein. This repertoire shows 410,000 or so distinct CDR3 sequences, about 15% found once; its top ten account for around 14%. General study points: Ophthalmopathy was distinguished from stable hyperthyroidism by 13 V-J signatures. Appearing also in blood were most of the thyroid clonotypes expanded above 0.001.

Sequencing was performed on blood. The genes are TRBV3-1 and TRBJ2-7; D uncertain. This clonotype originated in a man between 18 and 29 years old with Graves' ophthalmopathy. The DNA of the CDR3 is TGTGCCAGCAGCCAAGGGGCTGCAACGGGTGAGCAGTACTTC. Its translation: CASSQGAATGEQYF.